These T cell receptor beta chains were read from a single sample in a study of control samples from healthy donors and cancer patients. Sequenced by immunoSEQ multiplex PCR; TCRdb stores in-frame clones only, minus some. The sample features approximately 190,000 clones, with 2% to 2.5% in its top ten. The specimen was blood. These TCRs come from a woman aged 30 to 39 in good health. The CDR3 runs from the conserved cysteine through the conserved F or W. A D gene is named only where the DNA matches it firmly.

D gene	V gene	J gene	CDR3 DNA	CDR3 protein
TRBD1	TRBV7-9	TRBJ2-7	TGTGCCAGCAGCCCGAAGACAGGGAGAACCTACGAGCAGTACTTC	CASSPKTGRTYEQYF
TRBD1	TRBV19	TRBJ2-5	TGTGCCAGTGGGACAGGGATGTACCAAGAGACCCAGTACTTC	CASGTGMYQETQYF
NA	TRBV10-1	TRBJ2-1	TGCGCCAGCAGGGGCCACAATAGGGATGAGCAGTTCTTC	CASRGHNRDEQFF
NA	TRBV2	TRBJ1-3	TGTGCCAGCAGCTCCACCCGGGACTCTGGAAACACCATATATTTT	CASSSTRDSGNTIYF
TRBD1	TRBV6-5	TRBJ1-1	TGTGCCAGCAGAGGACAGGGGGCGGGAGACACTGAAGCTTTCTTT	CASRGQGAGDTEAFF
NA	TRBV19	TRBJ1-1	TGTGCCAGTAGTAGTCCTTTGGGCCGAGGCACTGAAGCTTTCTTT	CASSSPLGRGTEAFF
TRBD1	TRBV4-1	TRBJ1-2	TGCGCCACCTCCCGGGACAGGGGAAACCTCTATGGCTACACCTTC	CATSRDRGNLYGYTF
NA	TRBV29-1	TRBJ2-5	TGCAGCGTTGCCCGAAAACTAGCCCCCGAAGAGACCCAGTACTTC	CSVARKLAPEETQYF
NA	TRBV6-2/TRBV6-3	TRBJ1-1	TGTGCCAGCAGTTACGGGCGGGGGAACACTGAAGCTTTCTTT	CASSYGRGNTEAFF
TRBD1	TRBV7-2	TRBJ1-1	TGTGCCAGCAGCATGACAGGGGGCAGAAACACTGAAGCTTTCTTT	CASSMTGGRNTEAFF
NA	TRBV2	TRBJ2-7	TGTGCCAGCACCACGGACAGCCCCACCTACGAGCAGTACTTC	CASTTDSPTYEQYF
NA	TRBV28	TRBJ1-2	TGTGCCAGCACCTACGGACAGTATGGCTACACCTTC	CASTYGQYGYTF